These T cell receptor beta chains were read from a single sample in a study of CD8 T cells in ankylosing spondylitis. TCRdb reanalysed the 5' RACE reads using MiXCR and keeps one entry per CDR3 protein. The sample lists around 140,000 distinct CDR3 sequences, approximately 10% occurring once. Sequencing input: blood, either unsorted or a sorted T cell fraction (not recorded which). These receptors all come from a female donor with ankylosing spondylitis or in good health (not recorded which). CDR3s include the opening cysteine and the closing phenylalanine or tryptophan.

length: 17
V: TRBV6-2/TRBV6-3
CDR3: CASSYDPTRNSNQPQHF

length: 16
V: TRBV24-1
CDR3: CATSDGGQGAPGTQYF

length: 18
V: TRBV5-1
CDR3: CASSPRPGIGGGDTEAFF

length: 13
V: TRBV30
CDR3: CAWSEGSGQPQHF

length: 14
V: TRBV19
CDR3: CASLPNRGVYEQYF

length: 13
V: TRBV6-2/TRBV6-3
CDR3: CASSWGRQWEQFF

length: 15
V: TRBV5-1
CDR3: CASSLQAGDTDTQYF

length: 12
V: TRBV7-2
CDR3: CDSSLVTEKLFF

length: 16
V: TRBV27
CDR3: CASSLWGSGRRNEQYF

length: 13
V: TRBV6-6
CDR3: CATVTLLNTEAFF

length: 12
V: TRBV30
CDR3: CAWSQVGREAFF

length: 16
V: TRBV29-1
CDR3: CSVYNPGRGSYNEQFF

length: 14
V: TRBV9
CDR3: CASSGSDRGYEQYF

length: 15
V: TRBV5-5
CDR3: CASSVRTGSTGELFF

length: 18
V: TRBV5-1
CDR3: CASSSPPIAGTVSYEQYF

length: 15
V: TRBV11-2
CDR3: CASSPGLAGERTQYF

length: 17
V: TRBV24-1
CDR3: CATSALSPGQATGELFF

length: 10
V: TRBV2
CDR3: CASINNEQFF